This T cell receptor (beta chain) came from a study of blood T cell repertoires in COVID-19 (TCRdb year 2020). The study in broad terms: Samples from collaborators originated in the United States, Italy and Spain and spanned both the acute and convalescent phases of COVID-19. The material from the prospective study consisted of cDNA or gDNA derived from T cells, B-cell-depleted T cells, or PBMCs. HLA class I and class II types, where available, came from metadata supplied by the sample provider rather than from assay-based typing. The repertoires were made available in a free public database intended to serve as a resource for research on the immune response to SARS-CoV-2. Samples came from the ongoing ImmuneRACE study (first 160 participants) plus 1,254 subjects from 6 global collaborators. Sample metadata almost always included a de-identified subject ID, COVID-19 status, age in years and sex. The dataset comprised deeply sampled blood TCRbeta repertoires from subjects exposed to, actively infected with, or recovered from COVID-19.

Looking up the germline V gene (reference sequence) yields CDR1 LNHDA and CDR2 SQIVND. Measured from the cysteine to the phenylalanine, the CDR3 is 18 residues long. Only the CDR3 region is kept as DNA, spanning 54 bases read in frame from base 1. The junction carries 20 bases between V and J, which are trimmed by 2 bases and 1 base respectively. The research as a whole found: The quantity of clinical and demographic metadata differed by source and by participant and was supplied without curation.

On this clone: Its antigen specificity is not known. Base qualities were left out, and no much larger clone turns up one base away.

Collaborating institutions collected whole blood in K2EDTA tubes following their own protocols. For TCRbeta analysis, collaborators shipped samples in one of three forms: frozen whole blood, isolated PBMCs, or DNA extracted from either of those sample types. TCRbeta CDR3 regions were amplified from genomic DNA using the immunoSEQ Assay, a bias-controlled multiplex PCR. The published analysis was carried out like this. The number of nucleated cells in each sample was estimated from the amplification of reference gene primers within the assay. To quantify the absolute abundance of each unique TCRbeta CDR3 rearrangement, sequence reads were collapsed and filtered. For each sample, productive Simpson clonality was calculated as the square root of Simpson's diversity index across productive rearrangements. Imported from immuneACCESS, the table was reduced by TCRdb to in-frame sequences with V and J called. These copies leave out some clones; in studies compared against another copy, an unresolved V gene accounts for under half, and the cause of the remainder is not known. From that table come the V and J calls and clone size; the DNA was used to work out D and trimming. Here the sample has hundreds of thousands of clones; 82% occur a single time. The ten largest make up approximately 5% of the sample.

Sequencing was done on a sample of peripheral blood. The receptor chain draws on TRBV19 and TRBJ1-2; the D gene is not confidently resolved. The clonotype originates from a woman aged 80 or older with active or convalescent COVID-19. The CDR3 region: CASSIYQQYETINYGYTF. The base sequence is TGTGCCAGTAGTATATATCAACAGTACGAGACAATTAACTATGGCTACACCTTC.